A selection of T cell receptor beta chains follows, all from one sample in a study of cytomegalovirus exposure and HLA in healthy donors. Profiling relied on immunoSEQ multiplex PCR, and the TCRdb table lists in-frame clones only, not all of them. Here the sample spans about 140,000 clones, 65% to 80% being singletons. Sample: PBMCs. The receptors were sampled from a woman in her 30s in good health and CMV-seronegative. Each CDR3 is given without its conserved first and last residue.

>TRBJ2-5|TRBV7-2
ASSLGRRGRKETQY
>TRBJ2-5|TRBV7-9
ASSPETGTRLETQY
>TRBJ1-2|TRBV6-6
ASSYDRGLYGYT
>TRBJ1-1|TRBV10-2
ASRHATEAF
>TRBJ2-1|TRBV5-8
ASSFVRLELAGGPGLEQF
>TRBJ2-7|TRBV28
ASQGGSGPYEQY
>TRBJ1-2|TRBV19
ASSPQTGTVYGYT
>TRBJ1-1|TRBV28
ASSFQGAEAF
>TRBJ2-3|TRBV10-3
AISESGREGLTDTQY
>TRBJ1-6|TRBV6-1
ASMEASPLH
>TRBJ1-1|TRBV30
AWKQGAGNTEAF
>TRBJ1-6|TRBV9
ASSAGTGGEDSPLH
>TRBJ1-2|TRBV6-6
ASREDRGLFGYT
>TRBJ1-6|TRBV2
ASSSQGARNSPLY
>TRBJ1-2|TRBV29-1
SAPLGQGDYGYT
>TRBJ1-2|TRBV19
ASSMGQTNYGYT
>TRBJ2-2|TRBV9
ASSVGGRGGELF
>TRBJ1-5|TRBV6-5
ASSWTADHSNQPQH
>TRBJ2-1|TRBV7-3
ASSLGVGGSYNEQF
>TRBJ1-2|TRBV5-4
ASSRDTAGYT
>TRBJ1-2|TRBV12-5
ASGYLGQSANYGYT
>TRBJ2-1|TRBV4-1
ASSQDPGYYNEQF
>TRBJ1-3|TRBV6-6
ASRVTGGNTIY
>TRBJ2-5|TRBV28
ASQFGLYQETQY
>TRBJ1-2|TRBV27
ASSLQGGHGYT
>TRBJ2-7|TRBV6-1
ASSEGGSYEQY
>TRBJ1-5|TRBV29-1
SANDRGPGQPQH
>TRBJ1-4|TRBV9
ASSLTGTNEKLF
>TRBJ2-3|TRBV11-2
ASSPQMTFTDTQY
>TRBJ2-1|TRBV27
ASSLGAGGNEQF
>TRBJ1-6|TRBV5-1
ASSSQDRLSPLH
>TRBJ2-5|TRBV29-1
SVVWGTSGREGTQY
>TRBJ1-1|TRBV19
ASSSAGGRSEAF
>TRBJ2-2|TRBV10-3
AISESGASQNTGELF
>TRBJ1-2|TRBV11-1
ASSFDSYYGYT
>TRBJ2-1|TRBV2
ASAISGSFYNEQF
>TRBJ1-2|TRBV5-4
ASSLYGGNHGYT
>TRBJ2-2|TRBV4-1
ASSQGTSAGELF
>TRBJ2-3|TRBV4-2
ASSDGTSGTRDTQY
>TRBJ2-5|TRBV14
ASSQIGLAGETQY
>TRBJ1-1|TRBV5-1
ASSLGAGWFTEAF
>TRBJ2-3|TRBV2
ASSTGQGVSDTQY
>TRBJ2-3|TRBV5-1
ASSSRPTSGDTQY
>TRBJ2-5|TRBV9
ASSPGLQETQY
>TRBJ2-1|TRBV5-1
ASSRQGQSNEQF
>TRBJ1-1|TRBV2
ASKGLDWTEAF
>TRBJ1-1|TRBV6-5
ASSYSFRLNTEAF
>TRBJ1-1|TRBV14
ASSSSLNTEAF
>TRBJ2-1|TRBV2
ASSEGSGGLNEQF
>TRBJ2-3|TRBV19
ASTQGALTDTQY
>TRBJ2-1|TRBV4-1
ASSQGGRLSSYNEQF
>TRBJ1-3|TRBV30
AWSVSGRNTIY
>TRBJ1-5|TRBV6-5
ASSPHRDSNQPQH
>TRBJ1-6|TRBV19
ASSPRTGVAFNSPLH
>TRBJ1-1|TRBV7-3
ASSLLWVFTEAF
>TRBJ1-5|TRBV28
ASSGSRDSNQPQH
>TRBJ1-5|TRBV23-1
ASSQSEHHNQPQH
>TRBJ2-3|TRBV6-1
ASSEAWGRTDTQY
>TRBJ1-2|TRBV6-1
ASRPSGTGDGYT